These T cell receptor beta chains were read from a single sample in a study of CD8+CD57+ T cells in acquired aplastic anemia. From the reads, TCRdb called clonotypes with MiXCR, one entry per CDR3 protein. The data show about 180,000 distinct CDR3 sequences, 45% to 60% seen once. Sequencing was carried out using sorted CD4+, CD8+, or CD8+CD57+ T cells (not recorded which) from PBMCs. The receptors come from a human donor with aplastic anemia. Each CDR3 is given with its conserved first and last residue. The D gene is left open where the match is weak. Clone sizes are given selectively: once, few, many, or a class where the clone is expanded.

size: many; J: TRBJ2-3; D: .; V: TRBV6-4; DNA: TGTGCCAGCAGTGACTCGGGGCGGAACACAGATACGCAGTATTTT; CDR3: CASSDSGRNTDTQYF
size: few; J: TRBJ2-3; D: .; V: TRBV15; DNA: TGTGCCACCAGCAGAGATCCGGCGGGCCTACACACAGATACGCAGTATTTT; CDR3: CATSRDPAGLHTDTQYF
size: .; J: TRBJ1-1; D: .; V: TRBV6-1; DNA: TGTGCCACCTCATGGGGCAGCTTGAACACTGAAGCTTTCTTT; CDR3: CATSWGSLNTEAFF
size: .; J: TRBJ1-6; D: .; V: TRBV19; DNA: TGTGCCAGTAGTTACGGGGCCGGTTGGGATTCACCCCTCCACTTT; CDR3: CASSYGAGWDSPLHF
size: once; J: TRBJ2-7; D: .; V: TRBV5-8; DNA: TGTGCCAGCAGCTGGGGGATCGGCGAGCAGTACTTC; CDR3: CASSWGIGEQYF
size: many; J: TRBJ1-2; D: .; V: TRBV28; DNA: TGTGCCAGCAGTCCGCGTAACTATGGCTACACCTTC; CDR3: CASSPRNYGYTF
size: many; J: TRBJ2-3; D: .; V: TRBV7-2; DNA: TGTGCCAGCAGCTTAGCGTTCGGAGATACGCAGTATTTT; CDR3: CASSLAFGDTQYF
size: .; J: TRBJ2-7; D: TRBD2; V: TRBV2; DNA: TGTGCCAGCAGTTTAAAGGCGGGGGGGGATTACGAGCAGTACTTC; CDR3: CASSLKAGGDYEQYF
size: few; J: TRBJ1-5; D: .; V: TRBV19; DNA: TGTGCCAGTAGTATCGCCCGGCGTCAGCCCCAGCATTTT; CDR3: CASSIARRQPQHF
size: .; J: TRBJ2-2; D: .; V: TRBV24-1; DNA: TGTGCCACCTGTCCCCGGAACACCGGGGAGCTGTTTTTT; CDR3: CATCPRNTGELFF
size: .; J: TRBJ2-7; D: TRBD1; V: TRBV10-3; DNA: TGTGCCATCAGTGTTGGGACAGGGAACGAGCAGTACTTC; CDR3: CAISVGTGNEQYF
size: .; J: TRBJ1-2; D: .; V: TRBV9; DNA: TGTGCCAGCAGCGTAGGGTCTGGGTACTCTTATGGCTACACCTTC; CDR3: CASSVGSGYSYGYTF
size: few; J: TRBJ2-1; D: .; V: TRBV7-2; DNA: TGTGCCAGCAGCCCTCTTTTGGTTGAGCAGTTCTTC; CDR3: CASSPLLVEQFF
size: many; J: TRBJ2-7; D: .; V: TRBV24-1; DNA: TGTGCCACCAGTGATCCCTCGGACCTAGGGGGCGAGCAGTACTTC; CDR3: CATSDPSDLGGEQYF
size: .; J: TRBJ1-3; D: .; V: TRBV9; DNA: TGTGCCAGCAGGGCGGGGATGAACACCATATATTTT; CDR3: CASRAGMNTIYF
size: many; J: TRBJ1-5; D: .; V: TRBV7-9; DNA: TGTGCCAGCAGCTTAGCAGGGGCGCAGAATCAGCCCCAGCATTTT; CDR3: CASSLAGAQNQPQHF
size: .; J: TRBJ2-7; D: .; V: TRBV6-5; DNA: TGTGCCAGCAGTTCAGTAATTAACGAGCAGTACTTC; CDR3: CASSSVINEQYF
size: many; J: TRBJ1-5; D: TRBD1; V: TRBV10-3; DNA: TGTGCCACCGGCGGACAGGGGGCCGGCAATCAGCCCCAGCATTTT; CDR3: CATGGQGAGNQPQHF
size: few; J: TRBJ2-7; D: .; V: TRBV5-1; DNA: TGCGCCAGCAGCTTGATAGGGGGATTGGGCTCCTACGAGCAGTACTTC; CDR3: CASSLIGGLGSYEQYF
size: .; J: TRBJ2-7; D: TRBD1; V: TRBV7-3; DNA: TGTGCCAGCGGGACAGGGGGCACGCAGTACTTC; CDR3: CASGTGGTQYF
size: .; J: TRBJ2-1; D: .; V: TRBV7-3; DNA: TGTGCTAGTAGGGGTGGTGGTGAGCAGTTCTTC; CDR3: CASRGGGEQFF
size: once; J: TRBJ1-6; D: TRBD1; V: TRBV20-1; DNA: TGCAGTGCTAGCTACGCAACAGGGGGCGGTAATTCACCCCTCCACTTT; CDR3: CSASYATGGGNSPLHF
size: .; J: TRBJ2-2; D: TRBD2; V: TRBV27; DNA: TGTGCCAGCAGACCACTAGCGGGGGGTAATTGGGAGCTGCTTTTT; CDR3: CASRPLAGGNWELLF
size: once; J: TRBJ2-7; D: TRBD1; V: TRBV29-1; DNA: TGCAGTTTACGTCCAGGACAGGGGAACTCCTACGAGCAGTACTTC; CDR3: CSLRPGQGNSYEQYF
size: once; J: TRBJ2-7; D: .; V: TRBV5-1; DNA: TGCGCCAGCACAGCGAACACCTACGAGCAGTACTTC; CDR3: CASTANTYEQYF
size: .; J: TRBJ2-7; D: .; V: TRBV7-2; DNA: TGTGGCAGCAGCTTAAGGCAGGCCTCCTACGAGCAGTACTTC; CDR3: CGSSLRQASYEQYF
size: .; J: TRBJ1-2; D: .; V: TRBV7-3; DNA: TGTGCCAGCAGCCGAGGGGGAGTCTATGGCTACACCTTC; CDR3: CASSRGGVYGYTF
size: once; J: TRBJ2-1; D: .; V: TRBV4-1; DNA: TGCGCCAGCAGCCAAGAAGCTGCGAATGAGCAGTTCTTC; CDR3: CASSQEAANEQFF
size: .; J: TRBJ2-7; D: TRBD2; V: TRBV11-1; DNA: TGTGCCAGCAGCCCCAGCGAGGCGGGGGGTTATTCCGAGCAGTACTTC; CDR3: CASSPSEAGGYSEQYF
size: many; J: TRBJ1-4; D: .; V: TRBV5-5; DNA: TGTGCCAGCAGCTTGAGGGATGGACCGAGTAATGAAAAACTGTTTTTT; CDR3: CASSLRDGPSNEKLFF
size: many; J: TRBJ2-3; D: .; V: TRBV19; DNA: TGTGCCAGTAGTACCCTTGGACTGGCGACAGATACGCAGTATTTT; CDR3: CASSTLGLATDTQYF